The 21 T cell receptor beta chains presented below share a single source sample, sequenced in a study of long-term antiretroviral therapy in people with HIV. immunoSEQ v3.0 was run at survey level. Here immunoSEQ multiplex PCR was the method, and the copy in TCRdb shows in-frame clones only, minus some. The table includes approximately 33,000 clones, 83% detected once. The sample here was unsorted PBMCs, taken 0.4 years before starting antiretroviral therapy. Receptor source: a man between 18 and 35 years old with HIV.

The chain uses TRBV19 and TRBJ1-5; a possible D gene is TRBD1 (5 bases). With 7 bases removed from V and 6 bases from J, the gap between germline ends came to 31 bases. Germline CDR1 and CDR2: LNHDA and SQIVND (reference sequence). The CDR3 is made up of 19 amino acids. The CDR3 spells CASTLIFGWGKGRGQPQHF. In DNA form, the CDR3 reads TGTGCCAGTACCTTAATTTTTGGTTGGGGGAAAGGACGGGGTCAGCCCCAGCATTTT.

This rearrangement joins TRBV25-1 to TRBJ1-1; D not certain. The CDR3 runs to 11 residues. With 8 bases removed from V and 3 bases from J, the gap between germline ends came to 7 bases. Germline CDR1 MGHDK, CDR2 SYGVNS. This chain's CDR3 is CASGRDTEAFF. CDR3 DNA: TGTGCCAGCGGTCGGGACACTGAAGCTTTCTTT.

The chain combines TRBV19 with TRBJ2-7; 8 positions match TRBD1. V was pared by 4 bases and J by 2 bases, with 1 base of the junction left unmatched. CDR3 length: 13 residues. Germline V gene data show CDR1 as LNHDA and CDR2 as SQIVND (reference sequence). The CDR3 is CASSKGQAYEQYF. The DNA of the CDR3 is TGTGCCAGTAGTAAGGGACAGGCCTACGAGCAGTACTTC.

The J gene is TRBJ1-2, the V gene TRBV6-5; D is perhaps TRBD1 (6 bases). Trimming shortened V by 6 bases and J by 4 bases, and 9 bases separated the two germline ends. The CDR3 length is 12 residues. Looked up from germline, CDR1 is MNHEY and CDR2 is SVGAGI. The CDR3 coding sequence is TGTGCCAGCAGCCGGGACATCTATGGCTACACCTTC. Amino acids: CASSRDIYGYTF.

This clone was detected a few times. The V gene is TRBV7-6, the J gene TRBJ1-4, with D possibly matching TRBD1 (6 bases). This CDR3 has 15 residues. CDR1 is SGHVS and CDR2 is FNYEAQ in the germline V gene. Trimming took 4 bases from V and 0 from J, leaving 9 bases between them. The CDR3 DNA reads as TGTGCCAGCAGCTATACAGGGTCAACTAATGAAAAACTGTTTTTT. It is translated as CASSYTGSTNEKLFF. The complete variable domain, with remaining parts taken from reference TRBV7-6 and TRBJ1-4, reads GAGVSQSPRYKVTKRGQDVALRCDPISGHVSLYWYRQALGQGPEFLTYFNYEAQQDKSGLPNDRFSAERPEGSISTLTIQRTEQRDSAMYRCASSYTGSTNEKLFFGSGTQLSVL.

The genes are TRBV2 and TRBJ2-4; perhaps TRBD1 as D (5 bases). Trimming took 2 bases from V and 0 from J, leaving 8 bases between them. Germline lookup yields CDR1 SNHLY and CDR2 FYNNEI. The CDR3 is 15 residues long. The CDR3 spells CASSETQVAKNIQYF. The CDR3 region has the DNA TGTGCCAGCAGTGAAACACAGGTAGCCAAAAACATTCAGTACTTC.

This clone was picked up one time. This sequence joins TRBV7-9 and TRBJ2-2; TRBD1 agrees at 7 bases. From germline, CDR1 is SEHNR and CDR2 FQNEAQ (reference sequence). V shed 7 bases, J shed 1 base, and the junction held 6 bases outside the gene matches. This CDR3 spans 15 amino acids. CDR3 coding DNA: TGTGCCAGCATCGGAAACAGGGGGAACACCGGGGAGCTGTTTTTT. Protein sequence: CASIGNRGNTGELFF. The full variable domain, its missing parts supplied by reference TRBV7-9 and TRBJ2-2, is DTGVSQNPRHKITKRGQNVTFRCDPISEHNRLYWYRQTLGQGPEFLTYFQNEAQLEKSRLLSDRFSAERPKGSFSTLEIQRTEQGDSAMYLCASIGNRGNTGELFFGEGSRLTVL.

This chain joins TRBV30 and TRBJ1-2; tentative D call: TRBD1 (5 bases). The V gene lost 3 bases and the J gene lost 5 bases, with 16 bases spanning the gap. CDR3 length: 14 residues. Germline CDR1 is GTSNPN and CDR2 is SVGIG (reference sequence). CDR3 DNA sequence: TGTGCCTGGAGATCGGGACTAGCTTGGTATGGCTACACCTTC. Translation gives CAWRSGLAWYGYTF. Full variable domain (rest looked up from reference TRBV30 and TRBJ1-2): SQTIHQWPATLVQPVGSPLSLECTVEGTSNPNLYWYRQAAGRGLQLLFYSVGIGQISSEVPQNLSASRPQDRQFILSSKKLLLSDSGFYLCAWRSGLAWYGYTFGSGTRLTVV.

The chain couples TRBV27 to TRBJ1-1, with D hard to call. This CDR3 is built from 16 residues. The germline gives CDR1 MNHEY, CDR2 SMNVEV (reference sequence). V gave up 7 bases and J gave up 0 bases, with 18 bases separating them. This CDR3 reads CASTPDGVGMNTEAFF. The CDR3 nucleotides read TGTGCCAGCACCCCGGACGGGGTGGGCATGAACACTGAAGCTTTCTTT.

The gene calls are TRBV21-1 and TRBJ2-1; the table assigns TRBD2, which was not confirmed against the DNA. TRBV21-1 is deemed a pseudogene. The CDR3 runs 16 residues. CDR3 protein: CASNKEDRAGTNEQFF. The CDR3 DNA follows: TGTGCCAGCAACAAAGAGGATAGGGCGGGAACCAATGAGCAGTTCTTC.

The chain employs TRBV5-5 and TRBJ2-3, with D tentatively TRBD2 (6 bases). V lost 4 bases and J lost 2, with 17 bases in between. This CDR3 has 16 amino acids. Per germline, CDR1 SGHKS and CDR2 YYEKEE (reference sequence). This CDR3 is CASSQPGEAATDTQYF. The CDR3 DNA reads TGTGCCAGCAGCCAGCCGGGAGAAGCGGCCACAGATACGCAGTATTTT.

The CDR3 loop is CASSLAPSGRPSTYEQYF. CDR3 sequence (DNA): TGCGCCAGCAGCTTGGCCCCTAGCGGGAGGCCCAGCACCTACGAGCAGTACTTC. The chain recombines TRBV5-1 with TRBJ2-7; 11 nucleotides line up with TRBD2. The CDR3 length is 18 residues. The germline V gene has CDR1 SGHRS and CDR2 YFSETQ. After removal of 0 bases from V and 2 bases from J, the junction contained 10 bases not matched to a gene.

This chain connects TRBV7-2 to TRBJ2-1; 8 bases are shared with TRBD2. The CDR3 runs to 18 residues. V dropped 6 bases and J dropped 0; count of bases not matched to a gene: 13. Germline loops: CDR1 SGHTA, CDR2 FQGNSA. The CDR3: CASRRAGSGASSYNEQFF. CDR3 nucleotides: TGTGCCAGCAGACGGGCCGGTAGCGGGGCGAGCTCCTACAATGAGCAGTTCTTC.

The rearrangement uses TRBV9 and TRBJ2-3; D is ambiguous. The CDR3 consists of 15 residues. Trimming pared 1 base from V and 1 base from J, leaving 10 bases between. Germline CDR1 is SGDLS and CDR2 is YYNGEE. The CDR3 loop reads CASSVRPERTDTQYF. As DNA, the CDR3 is TGTGCCAGCAGCGTACGGCCAGAGCGCACAGATACGCAGTATTTT.

Written as DNA, the CDR3 is TGTGCCAGCAGTTATTCGGTCTTAAACACTGAAGCTTTCTTT. The encoded protein is CASSYSVLNTEAFF. V is TRBV6-5 and J is TRBJ1-1, with D unresolved. V was cut by 3 bases and J by 2 bases, with 10 bases left in between. Germline values: CDR1 MNHEY, CDR2 SVGAGI. The CDR3 sequence is 14 residues long.

The rearrangement joins TRBV5-6 to TRBJ1-1; a possible D gene is TRBD1 (5 bases). CDR1 and CDR2 from the germline V gene are SGHDT and YYEEEE. This CDR3 is 15 amino acids long. V lost 4 bases and J lost 1, with 14 bases in between. CDR3 residues: CASSRGGRANTEAFF. CDR3 sequence (DNA): TGTGCCAGCAGCCGGGGGGGACGGGCGAACACTGAAGCTTTCTTT. The whole variable domain, remainder taken from reference TRBV5-6 and TRBJ1-1, is DAGVTQSPTHLIKTRGQQVTLRCSPKSGHDTVSWYQQALGQGPQFIFQYYEEEERQRGNFPDRFSGHQFPNYSSELNVNALLLGDSALYLCASSRGGRANTEAFFGQGTRLTVV.

This clone was counted a few times. The chain couples TRBV30 to TRBJ1-1; D is perhaps TRBD1 (6 bases). Per the germline V gene, CDR1 is GTSNPN and CDR2 is SVGIG (reference sequence). With 1 base removed from V and 12 bases from J, the gap between germline ends came to 15 bases. The CDR3 length is 12 residues. CDR3: CAWSAVAGETFF. The CDR3 region has the DNA TGTGCCTGGAGTGCCGTGGCAGGGGAGACTTTCTTT.

This clone was picked up one time. The chain combines TRBV10-3 with TRBJ2-1; 11 nucleotides match TRBD2. The CDR3 sequence is 15 residues long. From germline, CDR1 is ENHRY and CDR2 SYGVKD. After removal of 7 bases from V and 10 bases from J, the junction contained 12 bases not matched to a gene. Here the CDR3 DNA reads TGTGCCATCAATCCTGGGGCTAGCGGGGGGTCGGAGCAGTTCTTC. This codes for CAINPGASGGSEQFF.

V is TRBV5-6 and J is TRBJ2-2, with TRBD2 matching 8 bases. From germline, CDR1 is SGHDT and CDR2 YYEEEE. The CDR3 extends over 15 amino acids. With V trimmed by 5 bases and J by 4 bases, 7 bases remained unmatched. CDR3 in amino acids: CASREAGAGTGELFF. CDR3 in DNA: TGTGCCAGCAGGGAAGCGGGAGCGGGCACCGGGGAGCTGTTTTTT.

The rearrangement joins TRBV19 to TRBJ2-2; no definite D call. Germline CDR1 LNHDA, CDR2 SQIVND (reference sequence). The CDR3 contains 14 residues. V lost 2 bases, J lost 6 bases, and 10 bases lay in between. The CDR3 DNA sequence: TGTGCCAGTAGTATACAGTACGGGCCCGGGGAGCTGTTTTTT. It translates to CASSIQYGPGELFF.

The CDR3: CASSVGGGEETQYF. CDR3 DNA sequence: TGTGCCAGCAGCGTAGGGGGAGGGGAAGAGACCCAGTACTTC. The V and J genes are TRBV9 and TRBJ2-5; 7 bases align to TRBD2. The CDR3 is made up of 14 amino acids. V dropped 0 bases and J dropped 3; count of bases not matched to a gene: 2. Germline CDR1 and CDR2: SGDLS and YYNGEE.